This TCR beta chain appears in the sequencing data of a study of blood T cells in healthy people across ages. Study results and limitations: TCR beta diversity was tightly associated with the proportion of naive T cells.

This clonotype was counted at least ten times. What it recognizes is unknown. In germline, CDR1 is DFQATT, CDR2 SNEGSKA (reference sequence). This CDR3 is 15 amino acids long. Trimming cost V 1 base and J 0 bases, with 10 bases left between them. Next came a second PCR, run for about 6 to 12 cycles, which used a sample-barcoded 5' primer along with a J-beta primer mix. One entry per CDR3 protein, called by TCRdb with MiXCR from the 5' RACE reads. The sample records 550,000 to 800,000 distinct CDR3 sequences, 20% to 25% being singletons. Sequenced material: blood. This TCR derives from a man aged 65 to 85 in good health. The V gene is TRBV20-1, the J gene TRBJ2-1; tentatively, D is TRBD2 (6 bases). CDR3: CSARARLGSYNEQFF. For the CDR3, the DNA is TGCAGTGCTAGAGCGAGACTAGGCTCCTACAATGAGCAGTTCTTC.